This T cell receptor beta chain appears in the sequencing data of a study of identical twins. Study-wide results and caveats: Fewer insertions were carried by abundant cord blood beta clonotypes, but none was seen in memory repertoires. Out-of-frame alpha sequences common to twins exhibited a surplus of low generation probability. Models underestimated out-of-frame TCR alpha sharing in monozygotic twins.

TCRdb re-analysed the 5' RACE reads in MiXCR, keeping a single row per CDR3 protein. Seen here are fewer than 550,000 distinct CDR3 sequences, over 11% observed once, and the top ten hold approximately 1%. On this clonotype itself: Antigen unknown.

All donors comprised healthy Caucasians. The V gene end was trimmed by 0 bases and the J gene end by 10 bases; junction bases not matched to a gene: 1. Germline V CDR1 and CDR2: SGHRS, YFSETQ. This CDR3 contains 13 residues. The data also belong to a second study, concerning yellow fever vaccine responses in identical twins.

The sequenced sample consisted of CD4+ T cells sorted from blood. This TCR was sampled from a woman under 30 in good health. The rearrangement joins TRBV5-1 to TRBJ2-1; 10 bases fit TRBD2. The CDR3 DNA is TGCGCCAGCAGCTTGGAGGGACTAGCGGAGCAGTTCTTC. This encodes CASSLEGLAEQFF.